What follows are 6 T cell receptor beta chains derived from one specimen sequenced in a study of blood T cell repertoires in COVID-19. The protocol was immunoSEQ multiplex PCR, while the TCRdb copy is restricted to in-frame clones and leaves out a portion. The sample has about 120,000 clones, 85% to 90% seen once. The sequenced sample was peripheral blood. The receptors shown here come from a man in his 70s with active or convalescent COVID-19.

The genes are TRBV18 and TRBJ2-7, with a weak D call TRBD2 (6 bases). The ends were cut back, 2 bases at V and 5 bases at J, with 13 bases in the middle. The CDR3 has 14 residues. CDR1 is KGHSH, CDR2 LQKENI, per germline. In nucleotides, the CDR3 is TGTGCCAGCTCACCAGGGGACTTAAGGGACGAGCAGTACTTC. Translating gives CASSPGDLRDEQYF.

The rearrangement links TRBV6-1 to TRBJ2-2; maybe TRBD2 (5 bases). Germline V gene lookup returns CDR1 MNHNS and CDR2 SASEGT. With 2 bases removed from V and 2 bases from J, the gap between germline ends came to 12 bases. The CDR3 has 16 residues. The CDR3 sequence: CASSESWTLNTGELFF. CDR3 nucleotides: TGTGCCAGCAGTGAATCGTGGACTCTAAACACCGGGGAGCTGTTTTTT.

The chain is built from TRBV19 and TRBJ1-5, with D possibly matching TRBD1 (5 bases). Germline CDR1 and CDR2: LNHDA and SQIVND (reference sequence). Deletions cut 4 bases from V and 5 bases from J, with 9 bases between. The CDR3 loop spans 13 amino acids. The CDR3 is CASSRQWDQPQHF. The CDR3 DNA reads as TGTGCCAGTAGTAGACAGTGGGATCAGCCCCAGCATTTT.

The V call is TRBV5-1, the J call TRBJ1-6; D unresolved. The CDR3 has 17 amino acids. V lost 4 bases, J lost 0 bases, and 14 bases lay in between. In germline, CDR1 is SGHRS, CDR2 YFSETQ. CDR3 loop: CASSPGSGGSYNSPLHF. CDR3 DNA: TGCGCCAGCAGCCCCGGGTCGGGAGGCTCCTATAATTCACCCCTCCACTTT.

CDR3 protein: CASSDYSFYEQYF. CDR3 DNA sequence: TGTGCCAGCAGCGACTACTCCTTCTACGAGCAGTACTTC. The chain combines TRBV27 with TRBJ2-7, with D tentatively TRBD2 (5 bases). The germline V gene encodes CDR1 MNHEY and CDR2 SMNVEV (reference sequence). The CDR3 consists of 13 residues. V was pared by 6 bases and J by 3 bases, with 12 bases between.

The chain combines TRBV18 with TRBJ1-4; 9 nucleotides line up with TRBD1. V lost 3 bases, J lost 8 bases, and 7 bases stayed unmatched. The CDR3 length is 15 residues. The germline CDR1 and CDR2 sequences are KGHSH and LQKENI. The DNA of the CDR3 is TGTGCCAGCTCACCCCCCGGGACAGGGAGGGAAAAACTGTTTTTT. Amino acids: CASSPPGTGREKLFF.